The clone carrying this T cell receptor (beta chain) came up many times. Its target is not known. This entry comes from a study of CD8+CD57+ T cells in acquired aplastic anemia. Study as a whole: Sorting CD4+ and CD8+ cells gave DNA averaging about 3.1 ug. Study findings and constraints: Shared by patients and controls, 25 to 30 CD8+ CDR3s were abundant in patients. For CD8+ Simpson's diversity, patients and controls showed no significant difference.

TCR beta VDJ and CDR3 profiles were obtained from a genomic DNA template. TCRdb reanalysed the reads using MiXCR and keeps one entry per CDR3 protein. The sample lists around 400,000 distinct CDR3 sequences; 55% to 70% were seen once. The CDR3 runs 14 residues. The V gene end was trimmed by 4 bases and the J gene end by 8 bases; junction bases not matched to a gene: 8. Germline values: CDR1 SGHTS, CDR2 YDEGEE. The chain recombines TRBV5-8 with TRBJ1-4, with 7 bases identical to TRBD1. Sequenced sample: sorted CD4+, CD8+, or CD8+CD57+ T cells (not recorded which) from PBMCs. The clonotype was recovered from a human donor in good health, serving as a control. For the CDR3, the DNA is TGTGCCAGCAGCCAGGGGGGCGTGCTCGAAAAACTGTTTTTT. Its protein is CASSQGGVLEKLFF.